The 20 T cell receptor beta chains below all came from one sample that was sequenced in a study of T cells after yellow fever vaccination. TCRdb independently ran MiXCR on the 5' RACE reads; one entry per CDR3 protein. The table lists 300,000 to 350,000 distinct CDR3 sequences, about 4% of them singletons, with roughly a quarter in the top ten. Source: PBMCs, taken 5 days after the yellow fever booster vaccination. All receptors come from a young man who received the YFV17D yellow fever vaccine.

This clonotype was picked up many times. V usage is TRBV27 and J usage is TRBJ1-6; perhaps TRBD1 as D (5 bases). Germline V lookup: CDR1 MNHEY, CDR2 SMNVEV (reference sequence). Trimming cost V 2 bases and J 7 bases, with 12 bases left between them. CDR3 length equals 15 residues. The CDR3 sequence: CASSLIGTGNSPLHF. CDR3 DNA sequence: TGTGCCAGCAGTTTAATCGGGACGGGAAATTCACCCCTCCACTTT.

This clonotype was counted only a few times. CDR3 sequence reads: CASSADRYGYTF. The DNA for the CDR3 is TGTGCCAGCAGTGCGGACAGATATGGCTACACCTTC. The V gene is TRBV7-2, the J gene TRBJ1-2; weak D call: TRBD1 (6 bases). V was shortened by 6 bases and J by 5 bases, with 10 bases between the two germline ends. The germline CDR1 and CDR2 sequences are SGHTA and FQGNSA. This CDR3 is built from 12 residues.

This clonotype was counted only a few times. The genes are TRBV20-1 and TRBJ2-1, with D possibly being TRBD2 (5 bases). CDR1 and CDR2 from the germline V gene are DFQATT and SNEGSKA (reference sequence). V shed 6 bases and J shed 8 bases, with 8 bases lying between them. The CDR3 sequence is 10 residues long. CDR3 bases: TGCAGTGCCGGGGTCGATGAGCAGTTCTTC. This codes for CSAGVDEQFF.

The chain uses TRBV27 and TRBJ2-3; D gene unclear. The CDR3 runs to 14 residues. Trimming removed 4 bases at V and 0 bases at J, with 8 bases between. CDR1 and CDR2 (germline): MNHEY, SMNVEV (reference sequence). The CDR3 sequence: CASSSQTSTDTQYF. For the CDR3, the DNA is TGTGCCAGCAGTTCACAGACTAGCACAGATACGCAGTATTTT.

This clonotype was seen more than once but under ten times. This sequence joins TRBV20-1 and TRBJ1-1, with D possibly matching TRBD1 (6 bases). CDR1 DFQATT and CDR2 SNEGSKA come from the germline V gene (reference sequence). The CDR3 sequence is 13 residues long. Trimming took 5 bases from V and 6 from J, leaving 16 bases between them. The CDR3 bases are TGCAGTGCTGGTGGGCAGGGGACGGCTGAAGCTTTCTTT. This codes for CSAGGQGTAEAFF.

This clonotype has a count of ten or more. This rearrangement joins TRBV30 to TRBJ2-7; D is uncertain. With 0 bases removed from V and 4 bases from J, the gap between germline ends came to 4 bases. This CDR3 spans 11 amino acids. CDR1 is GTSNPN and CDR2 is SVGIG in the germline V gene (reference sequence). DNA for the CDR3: TGTGCCTGGAGTGTTCAGTACGAGCAGTACTTC. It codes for CAWSVQYEQYF.

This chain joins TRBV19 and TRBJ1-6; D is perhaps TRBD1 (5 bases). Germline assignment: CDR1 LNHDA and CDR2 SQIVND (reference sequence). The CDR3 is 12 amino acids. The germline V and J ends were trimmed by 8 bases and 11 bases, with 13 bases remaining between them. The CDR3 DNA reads TGTGCCAGTCATACCCGGGGGACACCCCTCCACTTT. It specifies CASHTRGTPLHF.

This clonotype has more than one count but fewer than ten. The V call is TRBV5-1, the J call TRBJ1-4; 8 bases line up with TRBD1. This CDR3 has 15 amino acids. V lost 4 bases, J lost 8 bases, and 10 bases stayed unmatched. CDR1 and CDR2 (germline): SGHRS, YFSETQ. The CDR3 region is CASSRRTGPDEKLFF. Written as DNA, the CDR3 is TGCGCCAGCAGCAGAAGGACAGGGCCGGACGAAAAACTGTTTTTT.

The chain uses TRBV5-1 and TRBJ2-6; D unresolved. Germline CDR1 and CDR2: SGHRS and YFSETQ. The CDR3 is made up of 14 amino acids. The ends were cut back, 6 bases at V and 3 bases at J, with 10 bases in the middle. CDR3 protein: CASNEGGGANVLTF. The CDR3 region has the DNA TGCGCCAGCAACGAAGGCGGTGGGGCCAACGTCCTGACTTTC.

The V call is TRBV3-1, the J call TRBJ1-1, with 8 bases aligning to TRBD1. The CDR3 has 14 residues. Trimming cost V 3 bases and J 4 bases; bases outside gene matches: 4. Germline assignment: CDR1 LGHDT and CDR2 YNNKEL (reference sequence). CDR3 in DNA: TGTGCCAGCAGCCAGACAGGGGCCGGCACTGAAGCTTTCTTT. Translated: CASSQTGAGTEAFF.

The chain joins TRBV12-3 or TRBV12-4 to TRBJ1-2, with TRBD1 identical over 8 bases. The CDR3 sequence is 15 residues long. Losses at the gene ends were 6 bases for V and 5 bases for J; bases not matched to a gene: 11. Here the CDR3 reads CASRRRGQGGYGYTF. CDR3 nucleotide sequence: TGTGCCAGCAGACGGAGAGGACAGGGAGGGTATGGCTACACCTTC.

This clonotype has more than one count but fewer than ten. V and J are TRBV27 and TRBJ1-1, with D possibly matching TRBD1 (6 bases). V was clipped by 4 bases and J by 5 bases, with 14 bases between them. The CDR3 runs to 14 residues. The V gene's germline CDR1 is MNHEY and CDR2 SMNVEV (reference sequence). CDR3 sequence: CASSSLQGSTEAFF. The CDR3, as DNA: TGTGCCAGCAGTTCGCTACAGGGATCAACTGAAGCTTTCTTT.

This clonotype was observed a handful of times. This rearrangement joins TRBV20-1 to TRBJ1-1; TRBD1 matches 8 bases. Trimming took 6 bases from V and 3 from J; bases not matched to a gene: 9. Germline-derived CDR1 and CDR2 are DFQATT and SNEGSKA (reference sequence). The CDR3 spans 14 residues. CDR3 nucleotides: TGCAGTGCCAAGGCAGGGGGCGCAGACACTGAAGCTTTCTTT. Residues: CSAKAGGADTEAFF.

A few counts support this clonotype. This CDR3 reads CASSLVFATEAFF. CDR3 DNA sequence: TGTGCCAGCAGCTTGGTTTTTGCCACTGAAGCTTTCTTT. This rearrangement joins TRBV5-5 to TRBJ1-1, with no clear D. The CDR3 runs 13 residues. Trimming removed 0 bases from V and 4 bases from J, with 7 bases in between. Germline CDR1 and CDR2: SGHKS and YYEKEE (reference sequence).

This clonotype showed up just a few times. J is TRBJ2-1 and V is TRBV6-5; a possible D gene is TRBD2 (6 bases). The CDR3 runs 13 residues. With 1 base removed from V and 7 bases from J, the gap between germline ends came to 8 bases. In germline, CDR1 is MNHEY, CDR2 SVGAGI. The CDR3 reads CASSYFSGNEQFF. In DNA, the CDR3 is TGTGCCAGCAGTTACTTCAGCGGGAATGAGCAGTTCTTC.

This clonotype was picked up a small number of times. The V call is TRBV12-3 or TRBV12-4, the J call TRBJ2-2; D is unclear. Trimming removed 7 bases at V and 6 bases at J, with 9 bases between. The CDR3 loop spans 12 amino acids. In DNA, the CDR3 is TGTGCCAGCAAAGAGTACCCCGGGGAGCTGTTTTTT. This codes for CASKEYPGELFF.

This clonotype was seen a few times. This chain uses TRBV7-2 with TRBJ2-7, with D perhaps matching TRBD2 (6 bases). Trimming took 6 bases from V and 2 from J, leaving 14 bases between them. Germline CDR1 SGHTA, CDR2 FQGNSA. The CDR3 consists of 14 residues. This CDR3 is CASSHTGTAYEQYF. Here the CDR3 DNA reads TGTGCCAGCAGTCACACCGGGACTGCCTACGAGCAGTACTTC.

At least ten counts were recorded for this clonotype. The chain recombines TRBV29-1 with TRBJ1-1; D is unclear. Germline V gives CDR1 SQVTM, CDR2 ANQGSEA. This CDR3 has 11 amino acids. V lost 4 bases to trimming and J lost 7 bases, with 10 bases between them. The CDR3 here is CSVGSGGEAFF. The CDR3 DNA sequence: TGCAGCGTTGGCAGTGGTGGTGAAGCTTTCTTT.

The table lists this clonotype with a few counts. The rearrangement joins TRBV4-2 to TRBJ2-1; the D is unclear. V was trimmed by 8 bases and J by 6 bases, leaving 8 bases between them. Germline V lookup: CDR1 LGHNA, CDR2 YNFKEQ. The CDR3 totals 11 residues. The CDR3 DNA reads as TGTGCCAGCGTCTCTTTCAATGAGCAGTTCTTC. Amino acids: CASVSFNEQFF.

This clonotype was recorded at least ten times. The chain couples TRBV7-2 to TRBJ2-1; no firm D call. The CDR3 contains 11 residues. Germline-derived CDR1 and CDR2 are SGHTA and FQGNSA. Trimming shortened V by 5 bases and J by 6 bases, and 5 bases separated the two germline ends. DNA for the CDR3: TGTGCCAGCAGCCCCGCCAATGAGCAGTTCTTC. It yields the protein CASSPANEQFF.